The 13 T cell receptor beta chains reported below all come from one sample, sequenced in a study of T cells in Graves' hyperthyroidism and ophthalmopathy. The CDR3 regions of TCR beta were amplified from RNA transcripts. HTBI primers were employed in a first-round RT-PCR of the TCR CDR3. Each CDR3 protein gets one entry after TCRdb re-called the multiplex PCR reads with MiXCR. The sample records 300,000 to 400,000 distinct CDR3 sequences, around 15% being singletons. The sequenced material came from blood. The receptors stem from a woman in her twenties or thirties with Graves' ophthalmopathy.

The sample holds a few counts of this clonotype. The rearrangement joins TRBV28 to TRBJ1-1; D perhaps matches TRBD1 (6 bases). CDR1 is MDHEN, CDR2 SYDVKM, per germline. V was cut by 2 bases and J by 4 bases, with 14 bases left in between. The CDR3 has 15 amino acids. CDR3 region: CASSLGGPPSTEAFF. For the CDR3, the DNA is TGTGCCAGCAGTTTAGGGGGCCCCCCGAGCACTGAAGCTTTCTTT. The whole variable domain, filled in from reference TRBV28 and TRBJ1-1, reads DVKVTQSSRYLVKRTGEKVFLECVQDMDHENMFWYRQDPGLGLRLIYFSYDVKMKEKGDIPEGYSVSREKKERFSLILESASTNQTSMYLCASSLGGPPSTEAFFGQGTRLTVV.

This clonotype was picked up a small number of times. The chain couples TRBV6-1 to TRBJ1-5, with D perhaps matching TRBD1 (5 bases). With 6 bases removed from V and 1 base from J, the gap between germline ends came to 19 bases. Germline V lookup: CDR1 MNHNS, CDR2 SASEGT. The CDR3 runs to 17 residues. CDR3 in amino acids: CASSPLGLGESNQPQHF. The CDR3 DNA reads as TGTGCCAGCAGCCCGCTGGGGCTGGGGGAGAGCAATCAGCCCCAGCATTTT.

Ten or more counts support this clonotype. This chain connects TRBV7-9 to TRBJ2-1; 11 bases align to TRBD2. CDR3 length equals 16 residues. The V segment lost 5 bases and the J segment 2 bases; nucleotides outside the gene matches: 5. Per germline, CDR1 SEHNR and CDR2 FQNEAQ (reference sequence). The CDR3 nucleotides read TGTGCCAGCAGCGCGGGACTAGCGGTCCCCTACAATGAGCAGTTCTTC. Translation gives CASSAGLAVPYNEQFF.

This clonotype was seen at least ten times. This chain joins TRBV24-1 and TRBJ2-7, with D possibly being TRBD1 (5 bases). Germline V gives CDR1 KGHDR, CDR2 SFDVKD. The V and J ends lost 4 bases and 6 bases respectively, with 18 bases between them. This CDR3 contains 15 residues. The CDR3 nucleotides read TGTGCCACCAGTGACGTGACTCAGGGCGTTAGCGAGCAGTACTTC. Translating gives CATSDVTQGVSEQYF.

This clonotype has a handful of counts. The chain is built from TRBV29-1 and TRBJ1-2; possible D gene TRBD1, 5 bases. CDR1 is SQVTM, CDR2 ANQGSEA, per germline. Trimming removed 5 bases at V and 7 bases at J, with 26 bases between. The CDR3 covers 16 residues. The CDR3: CSVFLPGGGSAGGYTF. The CDR3 region has the DNA TGCAGCGTTTTTCTCCCGGGCGGGGGATCGGCGGGTGGCTACACCTTC.

As concerns this clonotype: This could be a read error, since a much larger clone is one nucleotide away. The CDR3 nucleotides read TGTGCCAGCAGTTTATTGGGGGAGCGGTACTTC. Its protein product is CASSLLGERYF. The J gene is TRBJ2-7, the V gene TRBV12-3 or TRBV12-4, with D possibly called TRBD1 or TRBD2 (5 bases each). The CDR3 is 11 amino acids.

Remarks on this clonotype: One end of the junction is discordant with germline, which a read error may explain. The V gene is TRBV3-1, the J gene TRBJ1-5, with D uncertain. CDR1 is LGHDT and CDR2 is YNNKEL in the germline V gene (reference sequence). This CDR3 has 14 residues. CDR3 DNA: TGTACCAGCAGCCAAGGACGCCCGGACGGGCCCCAGCATTTT. Encoded protein: CTSSQGRPDGPQHF.

Turning to this clonotype: Since a much larger clone is just one base distant, this may be a read error. This chain connects TRBV12-3 or TRBV12-4 to TRBJ2-7; possible D gene TRBD1, 5 bases. This CDR3 spans 14 amino acids. With 6 bases removed from V and 1 base from J, the gap between germline ends came to 13 bases. The CDR3 DNA is TGTGCCAGCAGGCCCAACGCAGGGTCCTACGAGCAGTACTTC. Its translation is CASRPNAGSYEQYF.

On this clonotype: One junction end disagrees with the germline gene, perhaps due to a read error. V and J are TRBV15 and TRBJ1-6, with no clear D. This CDR3 has 12 amino acids. CDR1 and CDR2 from the germline V gene are LNHNV and YYDKDF (reference sequence). CDR3 protein: CATSWYKSPLHF. CDR3 coding DNA: TGTGCCACCAGCTGGTATAAATCACCCCTCCACTTT.

The chain couples TRBV24-1 to TRBJ2-1, with 12 bases fitting TRBD2. Losses at the gene ends were 3 bases for V and 5 bases for J; bases not matched to a gene: 7. Germline-derived CDR1 and CDR2 are KGHDR and SFDVKD. The CDR3 runs to 17 residues. The CDR3 is CATSDTLAGGNHNEQFF. The CDR3 bases are TGTGCCACCAGTGATACACTAGCGGGGGGAAACCACAATGAGCAGTTCTTC.

This clonotype was observed at least ten times. The chain is built from TRBV7-2 and TRBJ2-5; D assignment may be TRBD1 or TRBD2 (6 bases each). There are 16 residues in the CDR3. CDR1 and CDR2 (germline): SGHTA, FQGNSA. V was pared by 5 bases and J by 5 bases, with 21 bases between. CDR3 region: CASSVPKPLGGETQYF. DNA of the CDR3: TGTGCCAGCAGCGTACCGAAACCCTTAGGGGGGGAGACCCAGTACTTC.

V gene TRBV11-3 combines with J gene TRBJ2-1, with 9 bases lining up with TRBD2. CDR1 is SGHNT and CDR2 is YENEEA in the germline V gene. V lost 6 bases and J lost 6; bases outside the gene matches: 6. The CDR3 covers 14 residues. This CDR3 reads CASRRAGGGNEQFF. Written as DNA, the CDR3 is TGTGCCAGCAGACGAGCGGGAGGCGGCAATGAGCAGTTCTTC.

This clonotype was counted only a few times. The gene calls are TRBV14 and TRBJ1-6; TRBD1 aligns across 10 bases. Germline V gene lookup returns CDR1 SGHDN and CDR2 FVKESK. V lost 3 bases, J lost 7 bases, and 3 bases stayed unmatched. The CDR3 covers 15 residues. Written as DNA, the CDR3 is TGTGCCAGCAGCCAGCTGGGACAGGGGAATTCACCCCTCCACTTT. It codes for CASSQLGQGNSPLHF.